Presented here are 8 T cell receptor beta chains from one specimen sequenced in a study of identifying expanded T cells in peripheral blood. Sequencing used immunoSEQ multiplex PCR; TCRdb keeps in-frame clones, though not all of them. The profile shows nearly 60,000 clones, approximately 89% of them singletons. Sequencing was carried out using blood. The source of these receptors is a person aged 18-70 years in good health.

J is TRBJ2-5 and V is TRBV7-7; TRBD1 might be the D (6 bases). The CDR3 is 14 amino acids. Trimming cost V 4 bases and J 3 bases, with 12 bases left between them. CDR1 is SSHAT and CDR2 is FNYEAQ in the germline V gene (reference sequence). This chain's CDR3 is CASSSQGTKETQYF. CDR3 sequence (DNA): TGTGCCAGCAGCTCCCAGGGGACGAAAGAGACCCAGTACTTC.

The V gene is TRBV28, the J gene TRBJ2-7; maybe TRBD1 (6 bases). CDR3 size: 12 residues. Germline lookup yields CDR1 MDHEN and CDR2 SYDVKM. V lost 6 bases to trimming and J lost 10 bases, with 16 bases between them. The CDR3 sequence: CASSPPDRHQYF. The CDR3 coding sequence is TGTGCCAGCAGCCCCCCCGACAGGCACCAGTACTTC.

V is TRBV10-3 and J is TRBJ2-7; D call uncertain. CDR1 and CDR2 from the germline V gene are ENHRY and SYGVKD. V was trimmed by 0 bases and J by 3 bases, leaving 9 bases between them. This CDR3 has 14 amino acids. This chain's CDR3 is CAISESRVGYEQYF. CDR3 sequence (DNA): TGTGCCATCAGTGAGTCAAGGGTTGGCTACGAGCAGTACTTC.

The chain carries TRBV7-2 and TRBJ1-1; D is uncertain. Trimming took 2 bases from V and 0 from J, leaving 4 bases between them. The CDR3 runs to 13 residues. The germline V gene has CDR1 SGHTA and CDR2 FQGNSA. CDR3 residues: CASSLWLNTEAFF. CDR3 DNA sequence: TGTGCCAGCAGCTTATGGTTGAACACTGAAGCTTTCTTT.

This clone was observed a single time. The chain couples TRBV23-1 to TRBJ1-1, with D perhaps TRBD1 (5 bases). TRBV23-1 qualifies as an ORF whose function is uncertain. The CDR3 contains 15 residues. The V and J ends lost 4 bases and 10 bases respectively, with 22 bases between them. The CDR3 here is CASSPTTEWGSGAFF. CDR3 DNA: TGCGCCAGCAGTCCGACGACAGAGTGGGGCAGTGGAGCTTTCTTT.

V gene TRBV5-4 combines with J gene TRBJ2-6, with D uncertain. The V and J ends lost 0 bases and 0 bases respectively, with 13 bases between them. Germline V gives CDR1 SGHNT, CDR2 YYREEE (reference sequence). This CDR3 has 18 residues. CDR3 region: CASSLGQFTLSGANVLTF. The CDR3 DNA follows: TGTGCCAGCAGCTTGGGGCAATTCACCCTCTCTGGGGCCAACGTCCTGACTTTC.

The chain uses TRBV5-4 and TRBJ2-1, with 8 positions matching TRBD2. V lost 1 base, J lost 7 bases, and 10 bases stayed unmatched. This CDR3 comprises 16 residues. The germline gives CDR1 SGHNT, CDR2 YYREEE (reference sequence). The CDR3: CASSLYDSGINNEQFF. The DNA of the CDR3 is TGTGCCAGCAGCTTGTACGATAGCGGGATTAATAATGAGCAGTTCTTC.

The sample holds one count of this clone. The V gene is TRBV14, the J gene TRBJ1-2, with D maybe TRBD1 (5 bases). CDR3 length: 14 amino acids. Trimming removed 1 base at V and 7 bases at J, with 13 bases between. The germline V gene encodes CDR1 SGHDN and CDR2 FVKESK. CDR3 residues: CASSQGHLQGGYTF. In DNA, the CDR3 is TGTGCCAGCAGCCAAGGACACCTCCAGGGTGGCTACACCTTC.